Following are 27 T cell receptor beta chains from one sample sequenced in a study of beta chain features in type 1 diabetes. Study results and limitations: When Type 1 diabetes patients were examined, their TCRB CDR3s proved moderately but significantly shorter in all four CD4+ subsets.

Of the isolated RNA, all was reverse transcribed, and so the sequenced material was expressed TCRB transcripts. The method was immunoSEQ multiplex PCR; TCRdb's version includes in-frame clones alone and lacks a portion of them. The top ten hold about 0.6% of the sample, which has about 390,000 clones, 8.5% to 10% seen once. Their specific antigens are unknown. Material for sequencing was central memory CD4+ T cells from blood. The source is a young man with type 1 diabetes.

This clone was picked up a small number of times. This chain uses TRBV7-2 with TRBJ2-6; D perhaps matches TRBD2 (5 bases). CDR3 length equals 18 residues. CDR1 and CDR2 (germline): SGHTA, FQGNSA. V was pared by 3 bases and J by 4 bases, with 19 bases between. Written as DNA, the CDR3 is TGTGCCAGCAGCTTCCCTGGACTCCCAAAGGCCGGGGCCAACGTCCTGACTTTC. It yields the protein CASSFPGLPKAGANVLTF. Drawing the rest from reference TRBV7-2 and TRBJ2-6, the complete variable domain is GAGVSQSPSNKVTEKGKDVELRCDPISGHTALYWYRQSLGQGLEFLIYFQGNSAPDKSGLPSDRFSAERTGGSVSTLTIQRTQQEDSAVYLCASSFPGLPKAGANVLTFGAGSRLTVL.

This clone was detected a few times. The genes are TRBV7-2 and TRBJ1-2; TRBD1 matches 10 bases. Unmatched junction bases numbered 8, after V lost 4 bases and J lost 3 bases. Germline lookup yields CDR1 SGHTA and CDR2 FQGNSA. The CDR3 extends over 16 amino acids. In DNA, the CDR3 is TGTGCCAGCAGCTCCCGGGACAGGGGTTCTCACTATGGCTACACCTTC. Translating it yields CASSSRDRGSHYGYTF.

The chain employs TRBV30 and TRBJ1-4; D is unclear. Trimming left V 4 bases short and J 8 bases short, with 11 bases between. The CDR3 contains 12 residues. Germline values: CDR1 GTSNPN, CDR2 SVGIG (reference sequence). Here the CDR3 reads CAWMRVGEKLFF. The DNA of the CDR3 is TGTGCCTGGATGAGGGTTGGGGAAAAACTGTTTTTT.

V and J are TRBV5-1 and TRBJ2-5, with 11 bases that match TRBD1. V dropped 5 bases and J dropped 1; count of bases not matched to a gene: 4. Germline CDR1 SGHRS, CDR2 YFSETQ. The CDR3 spans 15 residues. CDR3 sequence: CASSHGTGGQETQYF. The CDR3 DNA reads as TGCGCCAGCAGTCACGGGACAGGGGGCCAAGAGACCCAGTACTTC.

The chain couples TRBV11-2 to TRBJ2-7, with 7 bases fitting TRBD1. The CDR3 is 14 amino acids. With V trimmed by 10 bases and J by 0 bases, 9 bases remained unmatched. The germline gives CDR1 SGHAT, CDR2 FQNNGV. The CDR3 nucleotides are TGTGCCATCCTTCGAAGGGACAGCTCCTACGAGCAGTACTTC. As protein: CAILRRDSSYEQYF. Full variable domain (rest looked up from reference TRBV11-2 and TRBJ2-7): EAGVAQSPRYKIIEKRQSVAFWCNPISGHATLYWYQQILGQGPKLLIQFQNNGVVDDSQLPKDRFSAERLKGVDSTLKIQPAKLEDSAVYLCAILRRDSSYEQYFGPGTRLTVT.

This chain joins TRBV2 and TRBJ1-5, with D possibly matching TRBD1 (6 bases). This CDR3 is built from 14 residues. Germline V gene sequence: CDR1 SNHLY, CDR2 FYNNEI. Trimming removed 5 bases at V and 7 bases at J, with 15 bases between. The CDR3 bases are TGTGCCAGCAGTCCTACACAGGGCGGGCAGCCCCAGCATTTT. Its translation: CASSPTQGGQPQHF.

In this sample, this clone turned up a few times. V is TRBV13 and J is TRBJ2-1; 8 bases align to TRBD1. Trimming at V came to 5 bases and at J to 3 bases, leaving 3 bases not matched to a gene. The CDR3 is 14 residues long. Germline V gene sequence: CDR1 PRHDT, CDR2 FYEKMQ (reference sequence). The CDR3 DNA is TGTGCCAGCAGCCGAGGACAGGGCTACAATGAGCAGTTCTTC. This encodes CASSRGQGYNEQFF.

The chain recombines TRBV6-5 with TRBJ2-1; D perhaps matches TRBD2 (5 bases). There are 12 residues in the CDR3. Trimming removed 4 bases at V and 8 bases at J, with 9 bases between. Germline lookup yields CDR1 MNHEY and CDR2 SVGAGI. CDR3 in amino acids: CASSWESYEQFF. The CDR3 bases are TGTGCCAGCAGTTGGGAGTCGTATGAGCAGTTCTTC.

This clone was recorded a few times. The chain combines TRBV7-3 with TRBJ1-2, with TRBD1 identical over 10 bases. This CDR3 is 14 amino acids long. Trimming removed 4 bases from V and 3 bases from J; junction bases left unmatched: 2. Germline V gene lookup returns CDR1 SGHTA and CDR2 FQGTGA. The CDR3 loop is CASSSGTGDYGYTF. CDR3 nucleotides: TGTGCCAGCAGCTCCGGGACAGGGGACTATGGCTACACCTTC. Based on the CDR3 plus reference TRBV7-3 and TRBJ1-2, the full variable domain is GAGVSQTPSNKVTEKGKYVELRCDPISGHTALYWYRQSLGQGPEFLIYFQGTGAADDSGLPNDRFFAVRPEGSVSTLKIQRTERGDSAVYLCASSSGTGDYGYTFGSGTRLTVV.

The rearrangement uses TRBV11-2 and TRBJ2-7; 9 positions agree with TRBD1. The germline gives CDR1 SGHAT, CDR2 FQNNGV. The junction had 5 bases not matched to a gene; V was cut back by 9 bases and J by 5 bases. This CDR3 has 12 amino acids. The CDR3 reads CASGTGYHEQYF. Here the CDR3 DNA reads TGTGCCAGTGGGACAGGGTACCACGAGCAGTACTTC.

This clone occurred a few times. V is TRBV18 and J is TRBJ2-3, with TRBD1 matching 9 bases. The CDR3 is 16 amino acids. CDR1 and CDR2 (germline): KGHSH, LQKENI. J gave up 4 bases and V 4 bases, and 9 bases lay outside the gene matches. Here the CDR3 reads CASSRSTGQGSDTQYF. The CDR3 region has the DNA TGTGCCAGCTCACGCTCGACCGGACAGGGGTCAGATACGCAGTATTTT.

This clone was seen a handful of times. V gene TRBV2 combines with J gene TRBJ2-1; the match to TRBD2 covers 12 bases. The CDR3 length is 18 residues. J was trimmed by 5 bases and V by 3 bases; bases with no gene match: 11. Germline loops: CDR1 SNHLY, CDR2 FYNNEI. For the CDR3, the DNA is TGTGCCAGCAGTGATTACCCCGGGACTAGCGGGCCCGACAATGAGCAGTTCTTC. Encoded protein: CASSDYPGTSGPDNEQFF.

Only a few counts were recorded for this clone. J is TRBJ2-1 and V is TRBV27; D is ambiguous. Between the trimmed V and J ends, which lost 5 bases and 3 bases, there was a span of 8 bases. The CDR3 covers 13 residues. Germline V gene sequence: CDR1 MNHEY, CDR2 SMNVEV (reference sequence). This CDR3 is CASSRRLYNEQFF. Here the CDR3 DNA reads TGTGCCAGCAGTCGACGGCTCTACAATGAGCAGTTCTTC.

This chain links TRBV10-3 with TRBJ1-4, with D unclear. CDR1 and CDR2 from the germline V gene are ENHRY and SYGVKD. V dropped 0 bases and J dropped 2 bases, with 10 bases sitting between them. The CDR3 runs to 16 residues. The CDR3 spells CAISESQGITNEKLFF. DNA for the CDR3: TGTGCCATCAGTGAGTCACAAGGAATCACTAATGAAAAACTGTTTTTT.

The chain combines TRBV7-9 with TRBJ2-3, with D hard to call. CDR3 length: 13 amino acids. V was cut by 5 bases and J by 6 bases, with 12 bases left in between. CDR1 and CDR2 (germline): SEHNR, FQNEAQ (reference sequence). This CDR3 reads CASSPGTLDTQYF. The CDR3 DNA reads TGTGCCAGCAGCCCCGGAACCCTGGATACGCAGTATTTT.

The sample holds a few counts of this clone. J is TRBJ2-5 and V is TRBV5-4; the D is unclear. The CDR3 totals 11 residues. The V gene lost 4 bases and the J gene lost 7 bases, with 8 bases spanning the gap. Germline V gene data show CDR1 as SGHNT and CDR2 as YYREEE (reference sequence). As DNA, the CDR3 is TGTGCCAGCAGCCAAGAGGCGACCCAGTACTTC. It yields the protein CASSQEATQYF. The full variable domain, with the rest looked up from reference TRBV5-4 and TRBJ2-5, is ETGVTQSPTHLIKTRGQQVTLRCSSQSGHNTVSWYQQALGQGPQFIFQYYREEENGRGNFPPRFSGLQFPNYSSELNVNALELDDSALYLCASSQEATQYFGPGTRLLVL.

The rearrangement links TRBV5-4 to TRBJ2-2, with a possible D match to TRBD2 (6 bases). The germline CDR1 and CDR2 sequences are SGHNT and YYREEE (reference sequence). The CDR3 is 15 amino acids. V lost 3 bases, J lost 5 bases, and 14 bases lay in between. The CDR3, as DNA: TGTGCCAGCAGCTCTGCGGCGGGAAAAACCGGGGAGCTGTTTTTT. It is translated as CASSSAAGKTGELFF.

This clone came up a few times. The chain couples TRBV29-1 to TRBJ2-5, with TRBD2 matching over 14 bases. Germline values: CDR1 SQVTM, CDR2 ANQGSEA. The CDR3 runs to 15 residues. The CDR3 is CSIERGTSGSETQYF. The CDR3 DNA sequence: TGCAGTATAGAACGGGGGACTAGCGGGAGTGAGACCCAGTACTTC.

This clone was seen a few times. This chain connects TRBV4-1 to TRBJ2-7, with D perhaps TRBD1 (5 bases). Per germline, CDR1 MGHRA and CDR2 YSYEKL. V gave up 0 bases and J gave up 3 bases, with 12 bases separating them. The CDR3 covers 15 residues. The CDR3, as DNA: TGCGCCAGCAGCCAAGACGAGACAGCCTACTACGAGCAGTACTTC. Translating it yields CASSQDETAYYEQYF.

This clone has at least ten counts. The J gene is TRBJ2-1, the V gene TRBV27; weak D call: TRBD2 (5 bases). The CDR3 extends over 15 amino acids. V was trimmed by 5 bases and J by 9 bases, leaving 20 bases between them. Germline V gene data show CDR1 as MNHEY and CDR2 as SMNVEV (reference sequence). The DNA for the CDR3 is TGTGCCAGCAGTCTAACCCCCGAGCTGAGGGTTGAGCAGTTCTTC. The encoded protein is CASSLTPELRVEQFF.

The chain has TRBV5-1 and TRBJ2-1; D gene uncertain. The ends were cut back, 4 bases at V and 9 bases at J, with 17 bases in the middle. Germline lookup yields CDR1 SGHRS and CDR2 YFSETQ. The CDR3 runs to 14 residues. DNA of the CDR3: TGCGCCAGCAGCCTCGGTAGGTTGTACGGTGAGCAGTTCTTC. Translating it yields CASSLGRLYGEQFF.

The rearrangement links TRBV7-6 to TRBJ2-5; possible D gene TRBD2, 6 bases. Germline assignment: CDR1 SGHVS and CDR2 FNYEAQ. The CDR3 contains 16 residues. Trimming cost V 1 base and J 2 bases, with 14 bases left between them. DNA of the CDR3: TGTGCCAGCAGCTTAGTAGGCGGGATGGTTCAAGAGACCCAGTACTTC. Its translation: CASSLVGGMVQETQYF.

In this sample, this clone turned up a few times. This CDR3 reads CASSQDRTLRYEQYF. The CDR3 nucleotides read TGTGCCAGCAGCCAAGATAGGACACTCCGCTACGAGCAGTACTTC. The chain links TRBV7-9 to TRBJ2-7; TRBD1 might be the D (5 bases). The CDR3 length is 15 residues. V was clipped by 5 bases and J by 3 bases, with 17 bases between them. Looked up from germline, CDR1 is SEHNR and CDR2 is FQNEAQ (reference sequence).

In its sample, this clone was seen a few times. The gene calls are TRBV7-9 and TRBJ2-7, with TRBD1 as a possible D gene (5 bases). Germline CDR1 and CDR2: SEHNR and FQNEAQ (reference sequence). This CDR3 contains 15 residues. Between the trimmed V and J ends, which lost 6 bases and 6 bases, there was a span of 21 bases. DNA for the CDR3: TGTGCCAGCAGTCTAAGGGGCGGCGACGGTCGCGAGCAGTACTTC. Protein: CASSLRGGDGREQYF. The full variable domain, its missing parts supplied by reference TRBV7-9 and TRBJ2-7, is DTGVSQNPRHKITKRGQNVTFRCDPISEHNRLYWYRQTLGQGPEFLTYFQNEAQLEKSRLLSDRFSAERPKGSFSTLEIQRTEQGDSAMYLCASSLRGGDGREQYFGPGTRLTVT.

The chain is built from TRBV9 and TRBJ2-1; D remains unclear. Trimming took 2 bases from V and 7 from J, leaving 13 bases between them. There are 14 residues in the CDR3. Germline V gene sequence: CDR1 SGDLS, CDR2 YYNGEE. CDR3: CASSVLMDGNEQFF. DNA for the CDR3: TGTGCCAGCAGCGTTTTGATGGACGGGAATGAGCAGTTCTTC.

The J gene is TRBJ2-5, the V gene TRBV7-2; D is undetermined. V was pared by 3 bases and J by 2 bases, with 10 bases between. CDR1 and CDR2 from the germline V gene are SGHTA and FQGNSA. CDR3 length: 14 residues. CDR3: CASSFVRQQETQYF. For the CDR3, the DNA is TGTGCCAGCAGCTTTGTACGGCAGCAAGAGACCCAGTACTTC.

The genes are TRBV9 and TRBJ2-2, with TRBD1 matching over 8 bases. Germline V CDR1 and CDR2: SGDLS, YYNGEE. This CDR3 contains 16 residues. Unmatched junction bases numbered 9, after V lost 4 bases and J lost 4 bases. The CDR3 protein is CASSSRGQGGTGELFF. For the CDR3, the DNA is TGTGCCAGCAGCTCTCGAGGACAGGGAGGCACCGGGGAGCTGTTTTTT.